The clone carrying this T cell receptor (beta chain) appeared a single time. The record originates from a study of T cell changes during pregnancy in multiple sclerosis. The CDR3 totals 16 residues. In germline, CDR1 is LGHNA, CDR2 YNFKEQ. Trimming cost V 1 base and J 4 bases; bases outside gene matches: 7. Generated by immunoSEQ multiplex PCR, the TCRdb table keeps only in-frame clones and is missing some. Among about 50,000 clones listed, 85% to 95% were seen once. This sequence was found in a female donor in good health, enrolled as a control in a pregnancy study. V gene TRBV4-2 combines with J gene TRBJ2-7, with TRBD2 matching 10 bases. Sequencing was performed on CD4+ T cells from peripheral blood mononuclear cells, taken after pregnancy. Here the CDR3 reads CASSQVDLAGEYEQYF. DNA of the CDR3: TGTGCCAGCAGCCAAGTCGACCTAGCGGGGGAATACGAGCAGTACTTC.